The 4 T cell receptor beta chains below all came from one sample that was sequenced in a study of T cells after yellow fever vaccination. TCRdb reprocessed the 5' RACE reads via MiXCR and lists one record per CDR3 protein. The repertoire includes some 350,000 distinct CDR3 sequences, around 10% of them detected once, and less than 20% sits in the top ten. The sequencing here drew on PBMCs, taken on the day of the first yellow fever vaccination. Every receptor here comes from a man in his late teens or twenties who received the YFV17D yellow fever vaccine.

The CDR3 region has the DNA TGCGCCAGCAGCCAAGGGGGTGGGCCACAAGCTAGCTACACCTTC. Its protein is CASSQGGGPQASYTF. This rearrangement joins TRBV4-3 to TRBJ1-2; D gene uncertain. V was clipped by 1 base and J by 9 bases, with 18 bases between them. CDR1 is LGHNA and CDR2 is YSLEER in the germline V gene. The CDR3 has 15 amino acids.

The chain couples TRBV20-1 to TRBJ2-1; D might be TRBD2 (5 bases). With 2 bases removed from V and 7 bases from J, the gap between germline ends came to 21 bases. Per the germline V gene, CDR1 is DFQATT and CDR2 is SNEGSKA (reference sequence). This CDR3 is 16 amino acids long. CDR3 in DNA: TGCAGTGCTAGAAAACATGACCCGGGGATAGGTAATGAGCAGTTCTTC. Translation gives CSARKHDPGIGNEQFF.

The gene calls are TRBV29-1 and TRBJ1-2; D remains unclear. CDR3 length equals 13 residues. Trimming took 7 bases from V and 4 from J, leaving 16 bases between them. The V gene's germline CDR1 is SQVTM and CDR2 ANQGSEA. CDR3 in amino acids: CSAVPVYGYGYTF. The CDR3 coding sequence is TGCAGCGCAGTACCGGTTTACGGCTATGGCTACACCTTC. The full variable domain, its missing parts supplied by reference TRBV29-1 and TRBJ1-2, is SAVISQKPSRDICQRGTSLTIQCQVDSQVTMMFWYRQQPGQSLTLIATANQGSEATYESGFVIDKFPISRPNLTFSTLTVSNMSPEDSSIYLCSAVPVYGYGYTFGSGTRLTVV.

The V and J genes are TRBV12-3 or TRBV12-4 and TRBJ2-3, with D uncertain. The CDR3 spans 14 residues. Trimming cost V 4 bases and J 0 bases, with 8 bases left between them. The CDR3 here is CASSSIGSTDTQYF. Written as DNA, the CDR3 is TGTGCCAGCAGTTCAATAGGGAGCACAGATACGCAGTATTTT.